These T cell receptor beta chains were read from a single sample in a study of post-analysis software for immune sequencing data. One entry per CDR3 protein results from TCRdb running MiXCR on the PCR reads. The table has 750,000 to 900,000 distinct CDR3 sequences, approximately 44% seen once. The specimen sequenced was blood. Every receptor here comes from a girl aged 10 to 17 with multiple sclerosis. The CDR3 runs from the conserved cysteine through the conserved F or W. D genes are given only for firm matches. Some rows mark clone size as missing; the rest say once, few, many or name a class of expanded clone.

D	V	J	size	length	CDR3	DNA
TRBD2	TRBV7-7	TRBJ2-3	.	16	CASSPGIAGAEDTQYF	TGTGCTAGCAGCCCAGGCATAGCGGGAGCGGAAGATACGCAGTATTTT
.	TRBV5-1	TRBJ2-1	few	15	CASSLEAGMGNEQFF	TGCGCCAGCAGCTTGGAGGCGGGAATGGGGAATGAGCAGTTCTTC
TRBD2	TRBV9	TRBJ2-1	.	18	CASSPRTSGEHRYNEQFF	TGTGCCAGCAGCCCCCGGACTAGCGGGGAACATCGCTACAATGAGCAGTTCTTC
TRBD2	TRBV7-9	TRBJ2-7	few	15	CASSDGLAGTYEQYF	TGTGCCAGCAGCGATGGACTAGCGGGAACCTACGAGCAGTACTTC
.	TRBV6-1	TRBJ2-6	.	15	CASSERVSGANVLTF	TGTGCCAGCAGTGAAAGGGTTTCTGGGGCCAACGTCCTGACTTTC
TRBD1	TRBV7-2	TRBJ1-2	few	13	CASSTPGGRGYTF	TGTGCCAGCAGCACTCCAGGGGGCCGTGGCTACACCTTC
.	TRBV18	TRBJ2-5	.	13	CASSREAEETQYF	TGTGCCAGCTCGAGGGAGGCGGAAGAGACCCAGTACTTC
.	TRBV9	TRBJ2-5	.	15	CASSVRVAPTETQYF	TGTGCCAGCAGCGTACGAGTCGCCCCCACAGAGACCCAGTACTTC
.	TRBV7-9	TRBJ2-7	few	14	CASSDREISYEQYF	TGTGCCAGCAGCGATCGTGAGATCTCCTACGAGCAGTACTTC
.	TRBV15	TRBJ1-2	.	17	CATSRDDRGAPNYGYTF	TGTGCCACCAGCAGAGATGATCGGGGGGCTCCTAACTATGGCTACACCTTC
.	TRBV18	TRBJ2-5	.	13	CASSPYGLETQYF	TGTGCCAGCTCACCATACGGCTTAGAGACCCAGTACTTC
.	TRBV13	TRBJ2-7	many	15	CASSLGGGSSYEQYF	TGTGCCAGCAGCTTAGGCGGGGGAAGCTCCTACGAGCAGTACTTC